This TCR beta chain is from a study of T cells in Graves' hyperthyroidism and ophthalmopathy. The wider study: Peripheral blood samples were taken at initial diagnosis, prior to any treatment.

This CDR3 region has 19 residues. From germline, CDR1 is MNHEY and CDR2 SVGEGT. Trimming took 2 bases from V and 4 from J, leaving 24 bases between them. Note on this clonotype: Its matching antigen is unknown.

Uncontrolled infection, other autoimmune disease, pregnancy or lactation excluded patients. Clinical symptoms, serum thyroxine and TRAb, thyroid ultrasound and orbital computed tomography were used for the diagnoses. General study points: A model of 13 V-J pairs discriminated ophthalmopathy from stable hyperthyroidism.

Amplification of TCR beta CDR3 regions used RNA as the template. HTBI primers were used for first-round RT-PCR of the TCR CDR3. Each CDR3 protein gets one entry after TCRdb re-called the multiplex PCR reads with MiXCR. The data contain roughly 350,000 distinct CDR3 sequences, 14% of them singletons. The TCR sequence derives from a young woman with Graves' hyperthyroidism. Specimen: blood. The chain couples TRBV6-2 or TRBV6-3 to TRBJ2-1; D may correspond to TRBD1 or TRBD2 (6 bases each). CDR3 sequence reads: CASSYIGIRTGAAYNEQFF. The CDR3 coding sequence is TGTGCCAGCAGTTACATAGGGATCCGTACGGGGGCGGCGTACAATGAGCAGTTCTTC.